This T cell receptor beta chain was obtained from a study of blood T cells in healthy people across ages (dated by TCRdb to the mid-2010s). About the investigation overall: In model experiments, template switching captured about one uniquely barcoded TCR beta cDNA molecule for every two T cells. The study analyzed two additional independent replicas of 1 million unique cDNA reads from the same blood draw for two donors, one aged 18 to 29 and one aged 80 or older. Age-related changes in TCR beta repertoire diversity were measured in the study by deep sequencing normalized with unique cDNA molecular identifiers. To avoid experimental bias, donors of different ages were spread randomly across the sequencing lanes. Donors were grouped into four age groups: young (average 16 years), middle-aged (approximately 41), aged (around 62) and long-lived (approximately 81).

Libraries were built with 5' RACE. TCRdb shows the sequencer as Illumina HiSeq 2500. A second PCR of about 7 to 12 cycles was performed with a sample-barcoded 5' primer and a J-beta primer mix. Each TCR beta cDNA molecule received a unique molecular identifier from a template-switch 5' adaptor carrying 12 random nucleotides. At least 3 million CDR3-containing paired-end reads were obtained from each sample. First-strand cDNA was synthesized from all RNA with the Mint cDNA synthesis kit, primed by a TRBC-specific oligonucleotide. All cDNA was treated with uracil-DNA glycosylase and then went through a first 18-cycle PCR with the universal primers M1SS and BC2_uni_R. The original methods were these. For normalization, 1 million high-quality reads, each with a distinct molecular identifier, were randomly selected from each sample. Instead of being binned into consensus sequences, reads with shared molecular identifiers were discarded. CDR3 identification, clonotype clustering and error correction used MiTCR with a Q25 quality threshold and the strictest error-elimination algorithm. A nonparametric unseen species model using Euler transformation provided a lower-bound estimate of total TCR beta diversity. The public sequencing data were trimmed at Q25 with fastp and processed into clonotypes with MiXCR by TCRdb, which kept only in-frame beta chains. Rows are unified per CDR3 protein, each entry keeping the most common DNA and genes. Here the V and J calls rest on TCRdb's processing, not on the authors' analysis. This sample lists fewer than 2,000,000 distinct CDR3 sequences; about 35% were detected once. The ten largest make up roughly 12% of the sample.

Study-wide conclusions, independent of this receptor: Total diversity estimates from one million sequenced T cells were considered lower bounds and underestimates. As age increased, observed TCR beta diversity per million T cells dropped in a roughly linear way, and a significant reduction was already evident by age approximately 40. Because donor CMV infection status was unknown, age-related changes in expanded clonotypes were potentially confounded. Compared with the aged group, the long-lived group had more naive CD4+ T cells, fewer expanded clones and increased TCR diversity, a pattern suggesting age selection. Observed TCR beta diversity correlated strongly with the percentage of naive T cells measured by flow cytometry. Since profiling was done on bulk unsorted PBMCs, naive and antigen-experienced compartments could not be conclusively compared.

A word on this clonotype: Its antigen remains unidentified. It has no much larger one-base neighbor in the sample; base qualities were not kept.

CDR1 and CDR2 (SNHLY, FYNNEI) derive from the germline V gene. V is pared back by 1 base and J by 6 bases, with 12 bases lying between the germline termini. From its cysteine to its phenylalanine, the CDR3 spans 14 amino acids. Of all the DNA, just the CDR3 is kept, 42 bases in frame from base 1. The 39 donors, aged 6 to 90 years, were systemically healthy Caucasian individuals from Russia. Roughly 10 milliliters of peripheral blood were drawn from each donor into EDTA-treated Vacutainer tubes. Ficoll-Paque density-gradient centrifugation was used to isolate PBMCs, with at least 7 million per sample. Total RNA was extracted from PBMCs with Trizol reagent, with at least 6 micrograms obtained per sample. For every donor, flow cytometry on a PBMC aliquot measured the percentage of naive CD45RAhigh/CD27high T cells.

Sequencing used blood. The origin of this receptor is a woman aged 30 to 39 in good health. The V and J genes are TRBV2 and TRBJ1-1; TRBD1 is perhaps the D gene, given 6 matching bases. The CDR3 sequence is CASSEGGGYAEAFF. The nucleotide sequence is TGTGCCAGCAGTGAAGGAGGGGGTTACGCTGAAGCTTTCTTT.